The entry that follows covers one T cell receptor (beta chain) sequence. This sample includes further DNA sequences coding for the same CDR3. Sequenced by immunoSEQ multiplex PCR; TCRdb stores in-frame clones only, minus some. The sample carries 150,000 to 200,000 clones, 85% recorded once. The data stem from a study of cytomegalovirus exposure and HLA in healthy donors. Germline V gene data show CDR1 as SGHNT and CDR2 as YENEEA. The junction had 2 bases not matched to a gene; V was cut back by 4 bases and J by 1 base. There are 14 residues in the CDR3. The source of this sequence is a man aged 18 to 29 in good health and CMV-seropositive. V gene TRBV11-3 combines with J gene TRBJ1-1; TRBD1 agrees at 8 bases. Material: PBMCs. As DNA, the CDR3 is TGTGCCAGCAGCTCCGGACAGGGGAACACTGAAGCTTTCTTT. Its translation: CASSSGQGNTEAFF.